A single sample is the source of the 16 T cell receptor beta chains below, sequenced in a study of T cell responses to AZD1222 COVID-19 vaccine. Method: immunoSEQ multiplex PCR; TCRdb's copy keeps in-frame clones and lacks some. The profile covers approximately 83,000 clones, with over 80% appearing a single time and 4.5% taken by the ten largest. Sample: peripheral blood, taken on day 0 of MenACWY control vaccination. Source of these receptors: an adult in good health.

The V and J genes are TRBV12-5 and TRBJ2-7; TRBD2 is a possible D gene (6 bases). Germline V gene lookup returns CDR1 LGHNT and CDR2 FRNRAP. The V and J ends lost 5 bases and 2 bases respectively, with 10 bases between them. The CDR3 runs to 13 residues. The CDR3: CASGAGTPYEQYF. In DNA form, the CDR3 reads TGTGCTAGTGGTGCGGGGACCCCCTACGAGCAGTACTTC. The full variable domain, in which reference TRBV12-5 and TRBJ2-7 provide the parts outside the CDR3, is DARVTQTPRHKVTEMGQEVTMRCQPILGHNTVFWYRQTMMQGLELLAYFRNRAPLDDSGMPKDRFSAEMPDATLATLKIQPSEPRDSAVYFCASGAGTPYEQYFGPGTRLTVT.

The chain links TRBV2 to TRBJ1-1; 7 nucleotides match TRBD1. V gave up 6 bases and J gave up 2 bases; unmatched junction bases: 9. Germline V gene lookup returns CDR1 SNHLY and CDR2 FYNNEI. The CDR3 consists of 15 residues. The CDR3 nucleotides read TGTGCCAGCAGGGGAAATAGGGGGCCCAACACTGAAGCTTTCTTT. Protein product: CASRGNRGPNTEAFF.

The rearrangement links TRBV4-3 to TRBJ1-3; no definite D call. The CDR3 spans 15 residues. With 1 base removed from V and 0 bases from J, the gap between germline ends came to 7 bases. Per germline, CDR1 LGHNA and CDR2 YSLEER. The DNA of the CDR3 is TGCGCCAGCAGCCAAGGGGAAGGCTCTGGAAACACCATATATTTT. As protein: CASSQGEGSGNTIYF.

This chain uses TRBV18 with TRBJ2-2; 10 nucleotides line up with TRBD2. Per germline, CDR1 KGHSH and CDR2 LQKENI. This CDR3 has 17 amino acids. V trimming: 0 bases; J trimming: 5 bases; junction bases outside the gene matches: 6. The CDR3 sequence: CASSPPGTSDLTGELFF. The DNA of the CDR3 is TGTGCCAGCTCACCACCGGGGACTAGCGACTTAACCGGGGAGCTGTTTTTT.

This sequence joins TRBV6-1 and TRBJ2-7; unclear D gene. Germline V lookup: CDR1 MNHNS, CDR2 SASEGT. V gave up 3 bases and J gave up 2 bases, with 11 bases separating them. The CDR3 is 14 residues long. The chain's CDR3 is CASSDPPGTYEQYF. CDR3 DNA sequence: TGTGCCAGCAGTGACCCGCCAGGAACCTACGAGCAGTACTTC.

This clone was picked up one time. The chain links TRBV7-4 to TRBJ2-3; D may be TRBD2 (5 bases). The CDR3 contains 9 residues. Trimming removed 11 bases from V and 9 bases from J, with 9 bases in between. Germline V gives CDR1 SGHVT, CDR2 SQSDAQ. CDR3 nucleotides: TGTGCCTGTGGGGAGACGCAGTATTTT. Translating gives CACGETQYF.

V gene TRBV27 combines with J gene TRBJ1-6; weak D call: TRBD1 (5 bases). V gave up 5 bases and J gave up 5 bases, with 16 bases separating them. This CDR3 has 16 residues. Germline V gene lookup returns CDR1 MNHEY and CDR2 SMNVEV (reference sequence). The CDR3 is CASSPLRQFNNSPLHF. CDR3 DNA sequence: TGTGCCAGCAGTCCCCTCCGACAGTTTAATAATTCACCCCTCCACTTT.

The chain joins TRBV13 to TRBJ2-1; weak D call: TRBD2 (6 bases). CDR3 length equals 14 residues. Looked up from germline, CDR1 is PRHDT and CDR2 is FYEKMQ (reference sequence). Trimming stripped 5 bases from V and 3 bases from J, with 11 bases between. CDR3 bases: TGTGCCAGCAGCCCCGGGGGAAACTACAATGAGCAGTTCTTC. Amino acid sequence: CASSPGGNYNEQFF.

The J gene is TRBJ1-4, the V gene TRBV7-9, with no clear D. The CDR3 runs 13 residues. Germline V gene data show CDR1 as SEHNR and CDR2 as FQNEAQ (reference sequence). V lost 1 base, J lost 5 bases, and 5 bases lay in between. The CDR3 here is CASSLVQNEKLFF. The CDR3 DNA sequence: TGTGCCAGCAGCTTAGTCCAGAATGAAAAACTGTTTTTT.

This chain's CDR3 is CASSQEVPNSPLHF. DNA of the CDR3: TGTGCCAGCAGCCAAGAGGTCCCAAATTCACCCCTCCACTTT. The chain recombines TRBV3-1 (or the pseudogene TRBV3-2) with TRBJ1-6; D uncertain. V was cut by 0 bases and J by 7 bases, with 7 bases left in between. Germline lookup yields CDR1 LGHDT and CDR2 YNNKEL (reference sequence). The length of the CDR3 is 14 residues.

This clone was detected once. The chain carries TRBV21-1 and TRBJ1-4; the table calls TRBD1, which could not be checked here. TRBV21-1 is given as a pseudogene. This CDR3 spans 16 amino acids. DNA of the CDR3: TGTGCCAGCAGCAAAGTAATAAGGGACAGGCATGAAAAACTGTTTTTT. Amino acids: CASSKVIRDRHEKLFF.

This clone has a handful of counts. The chain uses TRBV10-1 and TRBJ2-7, with D maybe TRBD1 (5 bases). V was pared by 0 bases and J by 6 bases, with 12 bases between. Germline CDR1 is WNHNN and CDR2 is SYGVQD (reference sequence). The CDR3 is made up of 14 amino acids. CDR3 bases: TGCGCCAGCAGTGAGTCGCAGGGTTCGCGCGAGCAGTACTTC. This encodes CASSESQGSREQYF.

The chain is built from TRBV7-9 and TRBJ2-5, with TRBD2 matching over 7 bases. The V and J ends lost 9 bases and 1 base, in that order; junction bases with no gene match: 2. The CDR3 has 12 residues. CDR1 is SEHNR and CDR2 is FQNEAQ in the germline V gene (reference sequence). The CDR3 bases are TGTGCCAGTAGGGAGGGCCAAGAGACCCAGTACTTC. It translates to CASREGQETQYF.

V gene TRBV19 combines with J gene TRBJ2-7; D is unresolved. Between the trimmed V and J ends, which lost 3 bases and 4 bases, there was a span of 7 bases. CDR1 and CDR2 (germline): LNHDA, SQIVND (reference sequence). The CDR3 contains 12 residues. The CDR3: CASSIGPYEQYF. In DNA, the CDR3 is TGTGCCAGTAGTATCGGGCCTTACGAGCAGTACTTC.

The chain has TRBV6-5 and TRBJ1-2, with D uncertain. The CDR3 has 14 residues. CDR1 and CDR2 (germline): MNHEY, SVGAGI. Trimming took off 6 bases at V and 1 base at J, with 12 bases between the two ends. The CDR3 sequence: CASSIDPLNYGYTF. In DNA, the CDR3 is TGTGCCAGCAGCATCGATCCGCTTAACTATGGCTACACCTTC.

The V and J genes are TRBV28 and TRBJ2-1; D perhaps matches TRBD2 (5 bases). This CDR3 has 16 residues. V was clipped by 6 bases and J by 7 bases, with 22 bases between them. CDR1 and CDR2 (germline): MDHEN, SYDVKM. CDR3 coding DNA: TGTGCCAGCAGCCTCCCGGGAATAGCGCCAGGTAATGAGCAGTTCTTC. Residues: CASSLPGIAPGNEQFF.